The 6 T cell receptor beta chains reported below all come from one sample, sequenced in a study of T cell responses to AZD1222 COVID-19 vaccine. Sequencing used immunoSEQ multiplex PCR; TCRdb keeps in-frame clones, though not all of them. The data contain tens of thousands of clones, roughly 80% of them seen just once; the ten biggest clones take up roughly 7.2%. The sequencing here drew on peripheral blood, taken on day 0 of AZD1222 vaccination. All receptors come from an adult in good health.

The rearrangement joins TRBV9 to TRBJ1-1; tentatively, D is TRBD1 (5 bases). Trimming removed 4 bases at V and 5 bases at J, with 12 bases between. Per germline, CDR1 SGDLS and CDR2 YYNGEE. CDR3 size: 13 residues. The CDR3 DNA reads TGTGCCAGCAGCCGCATGGGGGGAACTGAAGCTTTCTTT. The encoded protein is CASSRMGGTEAFF.

The V call is TRBV27, the J call TRBJ2-3; D unclear. The CDR3 length is 13 residues. Trimming removed 10 bases from V and 3 bases from J, with 14 bases in between. Germline-derived CDR1 and CDR2 are MNHEY and SMNVEV (reference sequence). This CDR3 is CATAGPGTDTQYF. In nucleotides, the CDR3 is TGTGCCACAGCCGGGCCCGGAACAGATACGCAGTATTTT.

The chain uses TRBV28 and TRBJ1-4; 9 positions match TRBD1. V gave up 4 bases and J gave up 7 bases; unmatched junction bases: 4. The CDR3 runs 14 residues. Germline CDR1 MDHEN, CDR2 SYDVKM. CDR3 loop: CASSWDREVEKLFF. CDR3 nucleotide sequence: TGTGCCAGCAGTTGGGACAGGGAGGTTGAAAAACTGTTTTTT.

The chain links TRBV6-5 to TRBJ1-5; 8 bases map to TRBD1. CDR1 and CDR2 from the germline V gene are MNHEY and SVGAGI. Losses at the gene ends were 4 bases for V and 3 bases for J; bases not matched to a gene: 8. The CDR3 consists of 16 residues. CDR3 loop: CASSSSGTGVNQPQHF. As DNA, the CDR3 is TGTGCCAGCAGTTCCTCTGGGACAGGCGTCAATCAGCCCCAGCATTTT.

The rearrangement joins TRBV11-2 to TRBJ2-2, with 10 nucleotides matching TRBD2. CDR3 size: 17 residues. Trimming cost V 1 base and J 4 bases; bases outside gene matches: 6. Germline V gives CDR1 SGHAT, CDR2 FQNNGV. The CDR3: CASSLGSLAGATGELFF. The CDR3 bases are TGTGCCAGCAGCTTAGGTTCTCTAGCGGGGGCCACCGGGGAGCTGTTTTTT.

This clone came up a few times. The V call is TRBV24-1, the J call TRBJ1-5; 9 positions agree with TRBD1. With V trimmed by 3 bases and J by 4 bases, 3 bases remained unmatched. CDR1 is KGHDR, CDR2 SFDVKD, per germline. This CDR3 contains 15 residues. The CDR3 DNA follows: TGTGCCACCAGTGATGGACAGGGGCTTAATCAGCCCCAGCATTTT. This gives the protein CATSDGQGLNQPQHF.